This is a list of T cell receptor beta chains from one sample in a study of control samples from healthy donors and cancer patients. Generated by immunoSEQ multiplex PCR, the TCRdb table keeps only in-frame clones and is missing some. The table has approximately 83,000 clones, just over 90% seen once; the top ten hold about 1.5%. The specimen was blood. These TCRs come from a woman in her thirties in good health. Both conserved end residues are part of each CDR3. D genes are given only for firm matches. Part of the rows lack a size; the others show once, few, many or a class for expanded clones.

J gene | D gene | V gene | clone size | CDR3 DNA | CDR3 protein
TRBJ1-6 | - | TRBV11-1 | - | TGTGCCAGCAGTTCAAGCAGGGCGGGTAATTCACCCCTCCACTTT | CASSSSRAGNSPLHF
TRBJ1-4 | TRBD1 | TRBV19 | - | TGTGCCAGTAGCAGCCGGACAGGGCGGAATGAAAAACTGTTTTTT | CASSSRTGRNEKLFF
TRBJ2-1 | - | TRBV24-1 | few | TGTGCCACCAGTGATTTAGGGCTACCGGAGGGGGAGCAGTTCTTC | CATSDLGLPEGEQFF
TRBJ1-5 | - | TRBV19 | - | TGTGCCAGTAGTATATTACTGGGGGGAGGCAATCAGCCCCAGCATTTT | CASSILLGGGNQPQHF
TRBJ1-1 | - | TRBV2 | - | TGTGCCAGCAACTTCGACACTGAAGCTTTCTTT | CASNFDTEAFF
TRBJ1-5 | - | TRBV29-1 | once | TGCAGCGTAAGGACCGGAGGGGGTCAGCCCCAGCATTTT | CSVRTGGGQPQHF
TRBJ2-5 | - | TRBV23-1 | - | TGCGCCAGCAGTCAACCACGTGACGTGGAGACCCAGTACTTC | CASSQPRDVETQYF
TRBJ2-5 | - | TRBV7-9 | many | TGTGCCAGCAGCTTTAGCGAGGAAGAGACCCAGTACTTC | CASSFSEEETQYF
TRBJ1-2 | - | TRBV14 | - | TGTGCCAGCAGCCAAGATGGGGGCCAGGGTCGTGGCTACACCTTC | CASSQDGGQGRGYTF
TRBJ2-7 | - | TRBV11-2 | - | TGTGCCAGCAGCTTAAGTATGTACGAGCAGTACTTC | CASSLSMYEQYF
TRBJ1-5 | - | TRBV12-5 | - | TGTGCTAGTGGTTTGTTCTGGGGTGAGCAGCCCCAGCATTTT | CASGLFWGEQPQHF
TRBJ1-1 | - | TRBV6-5 | - | TGTGCCAGCAGTTACTCAAGGGGAGGCACTGAAGCTTTCTTT | CASSYSRGGTEAFF
TRBJ1-5 | - | TRBV13 | - | TGTGCCAGCAGCTTAGGCAGACAGCCCCAGCATTTT | CASSLGRQPQHF
TRBJ1-5 | - | TRBV6-5 | - | TGTGCCTCCCGGGGACTGACCAGCAATCAGCCCCAGCATTTT | CASRGLTSNQPQHF
TRBJ1-2 | - | TRBV6-4 | once | TGTGCCACGAAAACACAGGGAGTCTACACCTTC | CATKTQGVYTF
TRBJ2-7 | TRBD2 | TRBV4-2 | few | TGTGCCAGCAGCCAACGGCTAGCGGAAGCCTACGAGCAGTACTTC | CASSQRLAEAYEQYF
TRBJ1-5 | TRBD1 | TRBV7-9 | - | TGTGCCAGCAGCTTGGAGACAGGGGTGGGTCAGCCCCAGCATTTT | CASSLETGVGQPQHF
TRBJ2-3 | TRBD2 | TRBV4-1 | - | TGCGCCAGCAGCTGGACCCGGACTAGCGGGAGCACAGATACGCAGTATTTT | CASSWTRTSGSTDTQYF
TRBJ2-1 | - | TRBV4-1 | - | TGCGCCAGCAGCCAAACTCCGGCCATAGGCAATGAGCAGTTCTTC | CASSQTPAIGNEQFF
TRBJ2-2 | TRBD2 | TRBV19 | - | TGTGCCAGTACCAAGGTGTCTAGCGGGAACACCGGGGAGCTGTTTTTT | CASTKVSSGNTGELFF
TRBJ2-6 | - | TRBV10-3 | - | TGTGCCATCAGTAAATCGGGTGCTTCCACCTCTGGGGCCAACGTCCTGACTTTC | CAISKSGASTSGANVLTF
TRBJ1-5 | - | TRBV6-1 | - | TGTGCCAGCAGTGAAGCGTGGGCCTTCCAGCCCCAGCATTTT | CASSEAWAFQPQHF
TRBJ1-1 | - | TRBV6-7 | - | TGTGCCAGCACCTCAAAACTCGGGTTCGACAGACCGAACACTGAAGCTTTCTTT | CASTSKLGFDRPNTEAFF
TRBJ2-5 | TRBD1 | TRBV7-9 | - | TGTGCCAGCAACAACAGGGGAAAGACCCAGTACTTC | CASNNRGKTQYF
TRBJ1-1 | - | TRBV6-4 | once | TGTGCCAGCAGTCGAGACTGGAGCACTGAAGCTTTCTTT | CASSRDWSTEAFF
TRBJ2-7 | - | TRBV4-2 | - | TGTGCCAGCAGCCGAGGCCCGGGACGGCAATCCTACGAGCAGTACTTC | CASSRGPGRQSYEQYF
TRBJ1-3 | - | TRBV30 | - | TGTGCCTGGAGGTGGCAGGGAAACTCTGGAAACACCATATATTTT | CAWRWQGNSGNTIYF
TRBJ2-3 | - | TRBV12-3/TRBV12-4 | - | TGTGCCAGCCACGACAGCACAGATACGCAGTATTTT | CASHDSTDTQYF
TRBJ1-1 | - | TRBV2 | - | TGTGCCAGCAGTGAAGCGCAGTACGGGGAGGTGGGGATACGCGCTGAAGCTTTCTTT | CASSEAQYGEVGIRAEAFF
TRBJ1-3 | - | TRBV7-3 | once | TGTGCCAGCAGCCCACAGGGACCTGGAAACACCATATATTTT | CASSPQGPGNTIYF
TRBJ1-5 | TRBD1 | TRBV12-5 | - | TGTGCTAGTGGGACTGACAGGGACCCCCAGCCCCAGCATTTT | CASGTDRDPQPQHF
TRBJ2-7 | - | TRBV3-1/TRBV3-2 | - | TGTGCCAGCAGCTACTTGTCTACCTCCTACGAGCAGTACTTC | CASSYLSTSYEQYF
TRBJ2-1 | - | TRBV11-3 | - | TGTGCCAGCAGCTTAGACAGGGGTGAGACGAATGAGCAGTTCTTC | CASSLDRGETNEQFF
TRBJ2-2 | - | TRBV7-9 | - | TGTGCCAGCACACCGCAGGCTTCCGGGGAGCTGTTTTTT | CASTPQASGELFF
TRBJ2-5 | - | TRBV18 | once | TGTGCCAGCTCACCACCCGGCATACAGCAAACCCAGTACTTC | CASSPPGIQQTQYF
TRBJ1-2 | - | TRBV6-4 | - | TGTGCCAGCAGTGACGACTGGGGGAGAGGTGGCTACACCTTC | CASSDDWGRGGYTF
TRBJ1-1 | TRBD1 | TRBV5-1 | - | TGCGCCAGCAGCCGGGGAAGGGCAGGGGGCACTGAAGCTTTCTTT | CASSRGRAGGTEAFF
TRBJ1-6 | TRBD1 | TRBV28 | - | TGTGCCAGCAGTTATCCGGGACAGGATAATTCACCCCTCCACTTT | CASSYPGQDNSPLHF
TRBJ1-2 | TRBD1 | TRBV6-5 | - | TGTGCCAGCACTCAGAAGGGAGGGGGCAATGGCTACACCTTC | CASTQKGGGNGYTF
TRBJ2-1 | - | TRBV19 | - | TGTGCCAGTAGTTTCTACAATGAGCAGTTCTTC | CASSFYNEQFF
TRBJ1-3 | - | TRBV21-1 | - | TGTGCCAGCAGCAAACAGACAGGGGACGGAAACACCATATATTTT | CASSKQTGDGNTIYF
TRBJ1-4 | - | TRBV18 | - | TGTGCCAGTACCCTTGGTGGCAGGAATGAAAAACTGTTTTTT | CASTLGGRNEKLFF
TRBJ2-2 | - | TRBV13 | - | TGTGCCAGCAGACTATACGGGGTGGACGGGGAGCTGTTTTTT | CASRLYGVDGELFF
TRBJ2-7 | TRBD2 | TRBV19 | - | TGTGCCAGTAAAGTGACTAGCGCTACATACGAGCAGTACTTC | CASKVTSATYEQYF
TRBJ2-2 | - | TRBV4-1 | - | TGCGCCAGCAGCCCGCCCGGACAGAACACCGGGGAGCTGTTTTTT | CASSPPGQNTGELFF
TRBJ2-2 | TRBD1 | TRBV2 | - | TGTGCCAGCGAAAGGGGGCAAGGCACCGGGGAGCTGTTTTTT | CASERGQGTGELFF
TRBJ2-2 | TRBD2 | TRBV7-2 | - | TGTGCCAGCAGCTTTCTAGCGGGGGGGCCCGGGGAGCTGTTTTTT | CASSFLAGGPGELFF
TRBJ1-1 | - | TRBV5-5 | - | TGTGCCAGCAGCTTGTCAGTCACAGCCAACACTGAAGCTTTCTTT | CASSLSVTANTEAFF
TRBJ2-3 | - | TRBV6-5 | - | TGTGCCAGCAGTTTGTACTCACAGGATACGCAGTATTTT | CASSLYSQDTQYF
TRBJ2-7 | - | TRBV9 | - | TGTGCCAGCAGCGTAGCCACCCAAGGACCCTACGAGCAGTACTTC | CASSVATQGPYEQYF
TRBJ2-3 | TRBD2 | TRBV6-5 | - | TGTGCCAGCGGATTTCTAGCGGGGGGCCATACGCAGTATTTT | CASGFLAGGHTQYF
TRBJ1-2 | - | TRBV10-3 | once | TGTGCCATCAGCCCGGCGCAGGGACTCGGGCTAGGAGGCTACACCTTC | CAISPAQGLGLGGYTF